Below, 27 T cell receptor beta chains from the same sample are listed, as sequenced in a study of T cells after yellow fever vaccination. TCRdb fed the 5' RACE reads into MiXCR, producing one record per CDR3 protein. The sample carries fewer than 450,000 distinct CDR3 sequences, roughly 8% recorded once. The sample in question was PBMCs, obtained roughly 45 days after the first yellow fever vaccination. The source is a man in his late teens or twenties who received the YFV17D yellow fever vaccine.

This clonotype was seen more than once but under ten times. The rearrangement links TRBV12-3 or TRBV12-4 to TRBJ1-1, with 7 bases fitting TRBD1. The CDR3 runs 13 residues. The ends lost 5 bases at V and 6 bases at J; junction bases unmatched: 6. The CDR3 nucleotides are TGTGCCAGCAGTCAAGACAGGGACGCTGAAGCTTTCTTT. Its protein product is CASSQDRDAEAFF.

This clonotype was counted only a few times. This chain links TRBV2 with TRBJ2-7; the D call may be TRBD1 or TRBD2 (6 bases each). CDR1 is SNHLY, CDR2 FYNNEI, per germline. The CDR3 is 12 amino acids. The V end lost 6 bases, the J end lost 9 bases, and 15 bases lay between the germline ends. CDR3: CASRRGETWQYF. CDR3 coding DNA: TGTGCCAGCAGGAGGGGGGAAACTTGGCAGTACTTC.

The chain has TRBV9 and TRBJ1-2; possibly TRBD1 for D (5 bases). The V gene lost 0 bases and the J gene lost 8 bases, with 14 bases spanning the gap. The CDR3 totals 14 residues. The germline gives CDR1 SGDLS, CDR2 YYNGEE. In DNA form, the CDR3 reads TGTGCCAGCAGCGTAGAAGGGGTGGATGGGGGCTACACCTTC. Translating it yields CASSVEGVDGGYTF. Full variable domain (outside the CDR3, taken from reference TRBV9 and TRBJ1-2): DSGVTQTPKHLITATGQRVTLRCSPRSGDLSVYWYQQSLDQGLQFLIQYYNGEERAKGNILERFSAQQFPDLHSELNLSSLELGDSALYFCASSVEGVDGGYTFGSGTRLTVV.

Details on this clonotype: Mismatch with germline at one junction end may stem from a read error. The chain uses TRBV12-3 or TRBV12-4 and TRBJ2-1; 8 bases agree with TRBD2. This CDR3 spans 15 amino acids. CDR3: CASILQRGPYNEQFF. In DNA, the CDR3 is TGTGCCAGCATTTTACAGCGGGGGCCCTACAATGAGCAGTTCTTC.

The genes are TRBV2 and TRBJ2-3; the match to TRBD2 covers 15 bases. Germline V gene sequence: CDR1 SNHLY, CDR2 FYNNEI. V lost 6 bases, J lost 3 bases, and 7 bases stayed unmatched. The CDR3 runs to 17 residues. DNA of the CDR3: TGTGCCAGCAGGATAGGACTAGCGGGGGGGCGGACAGATACGCAGTATTTT. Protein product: CASRIGLAGGRTDTQYF.

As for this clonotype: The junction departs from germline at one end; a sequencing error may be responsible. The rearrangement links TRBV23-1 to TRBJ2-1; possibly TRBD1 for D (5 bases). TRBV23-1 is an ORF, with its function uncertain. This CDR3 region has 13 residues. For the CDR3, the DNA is TGCGCCTGCAGGCACAGGATGCGCCGTGAGCAGTTCTTC. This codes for CACRHRMRREQFF.

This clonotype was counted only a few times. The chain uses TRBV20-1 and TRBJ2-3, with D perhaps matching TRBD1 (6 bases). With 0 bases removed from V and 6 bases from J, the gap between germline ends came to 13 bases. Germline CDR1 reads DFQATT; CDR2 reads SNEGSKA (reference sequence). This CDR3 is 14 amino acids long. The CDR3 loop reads CSAREDSEIDTQYF. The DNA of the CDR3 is TGCAGTGCTAGAGAGGACAGTGAAATTGATACGCAGTATTTT.

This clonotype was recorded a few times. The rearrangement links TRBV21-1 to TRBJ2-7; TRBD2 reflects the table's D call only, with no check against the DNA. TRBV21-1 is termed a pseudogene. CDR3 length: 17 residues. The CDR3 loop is CASSKQTEGLAGREQYF. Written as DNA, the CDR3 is TGTGCCAGCAGCAAACAAACGGAGGGACTAGCGGGCCGCGAGCAGTACTTC.

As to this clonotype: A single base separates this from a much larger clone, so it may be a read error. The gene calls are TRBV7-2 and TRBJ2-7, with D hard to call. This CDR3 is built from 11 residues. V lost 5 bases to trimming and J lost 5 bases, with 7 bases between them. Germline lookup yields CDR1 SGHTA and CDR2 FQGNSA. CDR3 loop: CASSLPHEQYV. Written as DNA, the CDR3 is TGTGCCAGCAGCCTACCCCACGAGCAGTACGTC.

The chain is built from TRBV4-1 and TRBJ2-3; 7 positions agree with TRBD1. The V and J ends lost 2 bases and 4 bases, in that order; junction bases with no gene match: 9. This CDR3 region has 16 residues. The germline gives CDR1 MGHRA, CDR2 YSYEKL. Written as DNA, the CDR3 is TGCGCCAGCAGCCAAATAGGCAGGGGGAGAGCAGATACGCAGTATTTT. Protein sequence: CASSQIGRGRADTQYF.

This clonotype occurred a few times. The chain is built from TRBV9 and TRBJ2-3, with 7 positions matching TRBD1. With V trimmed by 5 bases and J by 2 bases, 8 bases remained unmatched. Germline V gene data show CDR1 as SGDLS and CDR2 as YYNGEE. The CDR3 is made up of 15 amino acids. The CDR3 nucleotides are TGTGCCAGCAGTATAGGGACAGTGGCCACAGATACGCAGTATTTT. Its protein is CASSIGTVATDTQYF.

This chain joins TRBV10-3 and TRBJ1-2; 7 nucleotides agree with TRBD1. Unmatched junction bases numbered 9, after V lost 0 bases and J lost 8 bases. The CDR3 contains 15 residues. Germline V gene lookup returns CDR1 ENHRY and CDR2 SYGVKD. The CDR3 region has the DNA TGTGCCATCAGTGAGTCCCGGGAGGGGGCGCCAGGCTACACCTTC. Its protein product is CAISESREGAPGYTF.

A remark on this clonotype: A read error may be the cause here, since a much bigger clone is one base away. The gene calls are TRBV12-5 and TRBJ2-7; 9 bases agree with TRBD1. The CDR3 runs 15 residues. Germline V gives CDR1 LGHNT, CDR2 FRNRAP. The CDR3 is CVSGFPGQGSYEQYF. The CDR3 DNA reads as TGTGTTAGTGGTTTCCCGGGACAGGGATCCTACGAGCAGTACTTC.

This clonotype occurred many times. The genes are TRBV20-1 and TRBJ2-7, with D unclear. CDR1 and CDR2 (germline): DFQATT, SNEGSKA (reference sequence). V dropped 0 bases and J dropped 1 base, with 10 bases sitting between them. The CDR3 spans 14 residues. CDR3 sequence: CSARDFRLSYEQYF. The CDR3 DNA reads TGCAGTGCTAGAGATTTTAGACTTTCCTACGAGCAGTACTTC.

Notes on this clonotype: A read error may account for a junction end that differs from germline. CDR3 loop: CANSQGATEETQYF. The CDR3 DNA reads as TGTGCCAACAGCCAAGGGGCGACAGAAGAGACCCAGTACTTC. The J gene is TRBJ2-5, the V gene TRBV3-1; the D gene is possibly TRBD1 (5 bases). The CDR3 consists of 14 residues. Germline CDR1 and CDR2: LGHDT and YNNKEL (reference sequence).

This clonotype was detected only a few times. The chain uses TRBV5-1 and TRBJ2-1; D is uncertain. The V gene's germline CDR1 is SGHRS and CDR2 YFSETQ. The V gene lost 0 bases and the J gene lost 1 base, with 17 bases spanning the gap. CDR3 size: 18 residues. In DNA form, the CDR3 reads TGCGCCAGCAGCTTGGTACAGCTTGGGTGGGGATCCTACAATGAGCAGTTCTTC. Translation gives CASSLVQLGWGSYNEQFF.

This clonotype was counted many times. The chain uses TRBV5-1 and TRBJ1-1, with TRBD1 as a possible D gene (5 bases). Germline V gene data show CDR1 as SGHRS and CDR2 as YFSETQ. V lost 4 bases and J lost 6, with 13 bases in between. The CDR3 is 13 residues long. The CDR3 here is CASSRTGRAEAFF. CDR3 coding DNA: TGCGCCAGCAGCCGCACAGGTCGCGCTGAAGCTTTCTTT.

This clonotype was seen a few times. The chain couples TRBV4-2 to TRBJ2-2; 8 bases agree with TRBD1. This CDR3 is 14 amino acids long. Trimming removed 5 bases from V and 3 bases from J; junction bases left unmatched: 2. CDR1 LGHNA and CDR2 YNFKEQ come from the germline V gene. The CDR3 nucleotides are TGTGCCAGCAGCACAGGGGGGTACACCGGGGAGCTGTTTTTT. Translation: CASSTGGYTGELFF.

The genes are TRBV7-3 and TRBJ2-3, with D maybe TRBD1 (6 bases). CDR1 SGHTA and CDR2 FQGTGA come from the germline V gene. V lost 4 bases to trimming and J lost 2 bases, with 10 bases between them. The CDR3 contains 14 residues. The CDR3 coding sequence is TGTGCCAGCAGCTCGGACAGAAACACAGATACGCAGTATTTT. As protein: CASSSDRNTDTQYF. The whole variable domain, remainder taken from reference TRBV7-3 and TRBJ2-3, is GAGVSQTPSNKVTEKGKYVELRCDPISGHTALYWYRQSLGQGPEFLIYFQGTGAADDSGLPNDRFFAVRPEGSVSTLKIQRTERGDSAVYLCASSSDRNTDTQYFGPGTRLTVL.

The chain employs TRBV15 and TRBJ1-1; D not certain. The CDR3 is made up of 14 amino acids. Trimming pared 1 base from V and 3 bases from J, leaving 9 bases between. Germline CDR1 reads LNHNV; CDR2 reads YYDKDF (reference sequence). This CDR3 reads CATSRGGWDTEAFF. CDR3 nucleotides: TGTGCCACCAGCAGAGGCGGATGGGACACTGAAGCTTTCTTT.

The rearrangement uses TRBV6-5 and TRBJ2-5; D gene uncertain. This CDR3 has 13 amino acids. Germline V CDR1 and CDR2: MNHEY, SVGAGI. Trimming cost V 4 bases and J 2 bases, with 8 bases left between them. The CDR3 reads CASSSLRQETQYF. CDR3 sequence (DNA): TGTGCCAGCAGTTCCTTGAGGCAAGAGACCCAGTACTTC.

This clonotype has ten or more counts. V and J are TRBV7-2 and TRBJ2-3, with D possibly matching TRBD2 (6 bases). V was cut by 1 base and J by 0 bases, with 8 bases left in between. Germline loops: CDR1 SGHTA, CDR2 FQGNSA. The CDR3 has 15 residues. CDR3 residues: CASSLVAESTDTQYF. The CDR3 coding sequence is TGTGCCAGCAGCTTAGTAGCGGAGAGCACAGATACGCAGTATTTT.

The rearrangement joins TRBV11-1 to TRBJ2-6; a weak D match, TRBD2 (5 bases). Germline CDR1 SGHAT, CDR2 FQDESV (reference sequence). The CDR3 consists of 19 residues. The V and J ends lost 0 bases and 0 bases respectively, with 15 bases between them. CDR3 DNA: TGTGCCAGCAGCTTAGCCTTCCGGGGTGGAACCTCTGGGGCCAACGTCCTGACTTTC. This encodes CASSLAFRGGTSGANVLTF.

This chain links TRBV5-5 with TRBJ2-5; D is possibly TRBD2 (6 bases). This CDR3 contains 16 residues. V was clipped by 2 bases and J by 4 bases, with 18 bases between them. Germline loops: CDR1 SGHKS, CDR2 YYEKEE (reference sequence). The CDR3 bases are TGTGCCAGCAGCTTATACACCGGGACTCGCCCAGAGACCCAGTACTTC. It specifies CASSLYTGTRPETQYF.

CDR3 sequence: CASSRDRTGPPTGELFF. The DNA of the CDR3 is TGTGCCAGCAGCCGCGACCGGACAGGGCCCCCGACCGGGGAGCTGTTTTTT. V is TRBV7-2 and J is TRBJ2-2; 8 bases align to TRBD1. The CDR3 is 17 amino acids. Germline V gene sequence: CDR1 SGHTA, CDR2 FQGNSA. Germline trimming cut 5 bases from V and 5 bases from J; bases unmatched to any gene: 13. The whole variable domain, filled in from reference TRBV7-2 and TRBJ2-2, reads GAGVSQSPSNKVTEKGKDVELRCDPISGHTALYWYRQSLGQGLEFLIYFQGNSAPDKSGLPSDRFSAERTGGSVSTLTIQRTQQEDSAVYLCASSRDRTGPPTGELFFGEGSRLTVL.

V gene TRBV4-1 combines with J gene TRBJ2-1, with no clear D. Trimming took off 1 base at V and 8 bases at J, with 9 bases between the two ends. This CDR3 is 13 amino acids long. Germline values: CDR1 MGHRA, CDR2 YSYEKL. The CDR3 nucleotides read TGCGCCAGCAGCCAAGCAACGACTGATGAGCAGTTCTTC. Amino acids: CASSQATTDEQFF.

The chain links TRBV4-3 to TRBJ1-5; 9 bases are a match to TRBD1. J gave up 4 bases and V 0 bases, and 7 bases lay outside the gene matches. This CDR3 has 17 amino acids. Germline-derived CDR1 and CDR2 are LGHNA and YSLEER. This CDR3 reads CASSQDATGGGNQPQHF. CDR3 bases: TGCGCCAGCAGCCAAGATGCCACAGGGGGCGGGAATCAGCCCCAGCATTTT.